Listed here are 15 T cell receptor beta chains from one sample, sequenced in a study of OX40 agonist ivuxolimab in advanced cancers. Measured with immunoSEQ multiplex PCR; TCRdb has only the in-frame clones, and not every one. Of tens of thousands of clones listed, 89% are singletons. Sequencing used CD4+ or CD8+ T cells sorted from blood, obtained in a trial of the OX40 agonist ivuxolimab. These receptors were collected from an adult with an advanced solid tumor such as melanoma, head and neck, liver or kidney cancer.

The CDR3 region is CASSSVRGDYEKLFF. CDR3 nucleotide sequence: TGTGCCAGCAGCAGCGTTCGGGGCGACTATGAAAAACTGTTTTTT. The J gene is TRBJ1-4, the V gene TRBV7-9; tentative D call: TRBD1 (5 bases). Trimming pared 5 bases from V and 6 bases from J, leaving 16 bases between. The CDR3 is 15 residues long. Germline-derived CDR1 and CDR2 are SEHNR and FQNEAQ (reference sequence).

Here the CDR3 reads CASSPGLADQETQYF. The CDR3 DNA follows: TGTGCCAGCAGCCCTGGACTAGCGGACCAAGAGACCCAGTACTTC. The V and J genes are TRBV9 and TRBJ2-5, with 10 bases aligning to TRBD2. This CDR3 has 15 residues. Looked up from germline, CDR1 is SGDLS and CDR2 is YYNGEE. J was trimmed by 0 bases and V by 4 bases; bases with no gene match: 3.

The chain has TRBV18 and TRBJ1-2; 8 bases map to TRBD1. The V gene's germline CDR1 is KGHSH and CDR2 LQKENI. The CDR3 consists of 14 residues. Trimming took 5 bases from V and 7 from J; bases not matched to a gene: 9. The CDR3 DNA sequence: TGTGCCAGCTCAGCAGACAGGGGTTGGAGTGGCTACACCTTC. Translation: CASSADRGWSGYTF.

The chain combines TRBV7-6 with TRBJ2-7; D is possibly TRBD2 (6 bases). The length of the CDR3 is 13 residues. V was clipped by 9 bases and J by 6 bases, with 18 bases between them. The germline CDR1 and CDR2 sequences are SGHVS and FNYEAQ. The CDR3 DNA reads TGTGCCAGTTCTCCTCTAGCGTGGAGCGAGCAGTACTTC. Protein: CASSPLAWSEQYF.

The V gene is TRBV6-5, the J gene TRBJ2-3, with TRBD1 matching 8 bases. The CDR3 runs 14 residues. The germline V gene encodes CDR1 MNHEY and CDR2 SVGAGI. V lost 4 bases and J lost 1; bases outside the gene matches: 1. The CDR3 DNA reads TGTGCCAGCAGTTTGGGACAGGGCACAGATACGCAGTATTTT. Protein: CASSLGQGTDTQYF.

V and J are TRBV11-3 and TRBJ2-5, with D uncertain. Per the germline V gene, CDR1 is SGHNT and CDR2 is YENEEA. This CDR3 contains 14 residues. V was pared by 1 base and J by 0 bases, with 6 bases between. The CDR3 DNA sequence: TGTGCCAGCAGCTTAGCCAGGAACCAAGAGACCCAGTACTTC. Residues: CASSLARNQETQYF.

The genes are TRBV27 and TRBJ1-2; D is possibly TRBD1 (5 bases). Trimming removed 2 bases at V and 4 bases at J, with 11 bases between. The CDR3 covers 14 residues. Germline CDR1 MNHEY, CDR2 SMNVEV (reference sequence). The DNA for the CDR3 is TGTGCCAGCAGTTTAAGCGGGGCCTCCTATGGCTACACCTTC. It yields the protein CASSLSGASYGYTF.

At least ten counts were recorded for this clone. In nucleotides, the CDR3 is TGTGCCAGTAGTATAGCGGGGGGGGGCACAGATACGCAGTATTTT. Protein sequence: CASSIAGGGTDTQYF. This rearrangement joins TRBV19 to TRBJ2-3, with TRBD2 matching over 8 bases. V lost 1 base to trimming and J lost 1 base; unmatched junction nucleotides: 1. CDR3 length equals 15 residues. CDR1 is LNHDA and CDR2 is SQIVND in the germline V gene (reference sequence).

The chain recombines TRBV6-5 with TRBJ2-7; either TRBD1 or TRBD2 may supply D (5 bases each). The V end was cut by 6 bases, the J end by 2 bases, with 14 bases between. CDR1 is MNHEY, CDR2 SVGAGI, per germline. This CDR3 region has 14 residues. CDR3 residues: CASSPEGITYEQYF. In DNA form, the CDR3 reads TGTGCCAGCAGCCCCGAGGGGATAACCTACGAGCAGTACTTC.

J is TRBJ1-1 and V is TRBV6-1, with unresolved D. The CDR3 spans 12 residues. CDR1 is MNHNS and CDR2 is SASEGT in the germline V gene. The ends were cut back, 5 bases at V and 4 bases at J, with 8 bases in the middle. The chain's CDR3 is CASSSGSTEAFF. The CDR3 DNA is TGTGCCAGCAGTTCCGGGTCCACTGAAGCTTTCTTT.

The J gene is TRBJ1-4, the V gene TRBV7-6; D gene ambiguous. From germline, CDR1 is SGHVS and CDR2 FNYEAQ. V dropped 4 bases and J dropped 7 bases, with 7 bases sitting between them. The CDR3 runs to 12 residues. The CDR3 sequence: CASSSLGEKLFF. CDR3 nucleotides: TGTGCCAGCAGCTCCCTAGGTGAAAAACTGTTTTTT.

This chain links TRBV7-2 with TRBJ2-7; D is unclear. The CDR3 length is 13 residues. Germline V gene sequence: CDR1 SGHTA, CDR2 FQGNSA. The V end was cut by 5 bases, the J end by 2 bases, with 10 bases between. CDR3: CASSVYLAYEQYF. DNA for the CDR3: TGTGCCAGCAGCGTATATCTAGCCTACGAGCAGTACTTC.

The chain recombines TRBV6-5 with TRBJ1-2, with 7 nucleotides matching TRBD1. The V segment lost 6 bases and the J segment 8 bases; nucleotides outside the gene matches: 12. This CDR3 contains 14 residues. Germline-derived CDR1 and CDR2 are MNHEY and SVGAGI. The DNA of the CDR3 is TGTGCCAGCAGGACTATAAACAGGGGTGGGGGCTACACCTTC. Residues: CASRTINRGGGYTF.

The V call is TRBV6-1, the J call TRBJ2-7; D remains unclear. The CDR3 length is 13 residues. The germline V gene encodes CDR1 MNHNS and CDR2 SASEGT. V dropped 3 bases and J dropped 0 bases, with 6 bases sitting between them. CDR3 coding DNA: TGTGCCAGCAGTGACAGGAGCTCCTACGAGCAGTACTTC. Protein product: CASSDRSSYEQYF.

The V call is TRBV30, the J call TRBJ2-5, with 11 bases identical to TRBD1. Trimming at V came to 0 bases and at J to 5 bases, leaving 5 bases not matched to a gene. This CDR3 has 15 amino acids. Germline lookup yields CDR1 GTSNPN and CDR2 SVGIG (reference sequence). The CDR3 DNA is TGTGCCTGGAGTGTACTGGACAGGGGGCTGGAGACCCAGTACTTC. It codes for CAWSVLDRGLETQYF.